What follows describes a single TCR beta chain. This CDR3 contains 17 residues. CDR1 LNHNV and CDR2 YYDKDF come from the germline V gene (reference sequence). Trimming at V came to 0 bases and at J to 0 bases, leaving 4 bases not matched to a gene. This sample stems from a study of blood T cell repertoires in COVID-19. Across the whole study: Collection of acute and convalescent COVID-19 samples took place in the United States, Italy and Spain.

In the original analysis: Counts of nucleated cells, estimated from reference gene primer amplification, were obtained. Assay: immunoSEQ multiplex PCR; the TCRdb copy retains only in-frame clones and omits some. The DNA was the basis for D and trimming; V, J and clone size are from that table. The repertoire includes fewer than 250,000 clones, approximately 91% of them detected once, and just over 0.7% sits in the top ten. This receptor was identified in a man aged 40-50 years with acute or convalescent COVID-19. Sequenced input: peripheral blood. The rearrangement uses TRBV15 and TRBJ1-3, with 8 bases matching TRBD1. The CDR3 bases are TGTGCCACCAGCAGAGATCCCGGACAGGGCTCTGGAAACACCATATATTTT. Its translation: CATSRDPGQGSGNTIYF.